The sequence of this TCR beta chain was determined in a study of blood T cell repertoires in COVID-19. In the study overall: The United States, Italy and Spain were the sources of the acute and convalescent COVID-19 samples. PBMCs, B-cell-depleted T cells, or T cells provided the cDNA or gDNA that made up the material.

Clinical history as reported by participants underpinned cohort assignment. This table comes from immunoSEQ multiplex PCR, and its TCRdb copy is limited to in-frame clones, with some not included. The data hold around 300,000 clones, with around 87% observed a single time. Germline values: CDR1 SGHRS, CDR2 YFSETQ. Trimming removed 0 bases from V and 3 bases from J, with 7 bases in between. The CDR3 totals 14 residues. The clonotype was recovered from a woman aged 18-30 years who had recovered from COVID-19. The source material was PBMCs or T cells enriched from blood (not recorded which). V and J are TRBV5-1 and TRBJ1-5, with unresolved D. This CDR3 is CASSLGQNNQPQHF. The CDR3 DNA is TGCGCCAGCAGCTTGGGGCAGAACAATCAGCCCCAGCATTTT.